Listed here is a single T cell receptor (beta chain). No cognate antigen has been identified for it. The sample is drawn from a study of T cells expressing NK-cell markers (dated by TCRdb to 2020 to 2022). For the study in its entirety: In sorted CD3+CD56+NKG2C+, CD3+CD56+NKG2C- and CD3+CD56-NKG2C+ T-cell subsets from several donors, TCR beta-chain repertoires were profiled. The libraries were sequenced on Illumina HiSeq 2000/2500, MiSeq or NextSeq, producing 2 x 150 bp reads. The study sequenced eight donors, all healthy volunteers chosen at random: three men and five women. Among the eight sequenced donors, seven were HCMV-seropositive and one was HCMV-seronegative. What the work shows at the level of the full study, not this receptor alone: For six donors, the dominant CD3+CD56+NKG2C+ clonotypes were among the top 10 CD8+ clonotypes and accounted for roughly 1.0-8% of CD8+ T cells. Those dominant clonotypes were again the most abundant among CD3+CD56-NKG2C+ cells in a few donors, at roughly 25-60.1%. It remained unclear whether the expanded NKG2C-expressing T cell clones were specific for HCMV antigens.

HCMV serostatus was determined by detecting HCMV-specific IgG in serum with a commercial ELISA kit. Ficoll density gradient centrifugation was used to isolate peripheral blood mononuclear cells from blood. TCRdb names Illumina HiSeq 2000 as the instrument used. TCR beta cDNA libraries were prepared using 5'RACE template switching, which introduced a universal primer site and unique molecular identifiers. Priming for cDNA synthesis came from the TCR beta constant segment, and two successive PCR amplification steps followed. On the authors' methods: MIGEC handled demultiplexing of the reads and grouping by UMI, while MiTCR was used to assemble and quantify clonotypes. To exclude erroneous sequences, only TCR cDNA sequences supported by at least two reads were retained. The tcR package was used for downstream repertoire analysis, and clonotypes were matched between fractions using CDR3 nucleotide sequence together with V segment. VDJmatch was used to annotate antigen specificity against VDJdb, with one amino acid substitution allowed in CDR3. TCRdb reprocessed the reads and lists each CDR3 protein sequence as a single entry, with no DNA. The V and J calls shown here were made by TCRdb, not taken from the authors' results. The sample's clone listing holds approximately 440,000 distinct CDR3 sequences. The ten top clones hold 1.4% of the sample.

The material sequenced was blood T cells: a sorted CD56 or NKG2C T cell subset, CD4+ or CD8+ T cells, or bulk PBMC T cells (not recorded which). This TCR was recovered from a woman between 50 and 59 years old in good health. Donor details come from another sample of the same person, matched by shared clones.

CDR3 loop: CASSDRVFGTGELFF. Recombination connected TRBV25-1 to TRBJ2-2. The germline V gene specifies MGHDK as CDR1 and SYGVNS as CDR2. The CDR3 has 15 amino acids, counting the end cysteine and phenylalanine. Only the protein sequence is given.